A single sample gave rise to the 8 T cell receptor beta chains below, sequenced in a study of shared clonotypes between healthy human individuals. Clones were sequenced by immunoSEQ multiplex PCR, and TCRdb holds only the in-frame ones, with some missing. Counted here are 900,000 to 1,200,000 clones, more than 75% occurring once; the ten biggest clones make up roughly 0.57%. Source material: memory CD4+ T cells from PBMCs. The subset: CD45RA-negative fraction. All receptors derive from a man aged 18 to 29 in good health. Some clones in this sample may be carry-over from other donors' samples.

The CDR3 is CASSPPLGVWYF. The CDR3 coding sequence is TGTGCCAGCAGCCCACCCCTTGGGGTCTGGTACTTC. The chain carries TRBV28 and TRBJ2-5; D is ambiguous. This CDR3 has 12 residues. Germline loops: CDR1 MDHEN, CDR2 SYDVKM. V shed 6 bases and J shed 13 bases, with 18 bases lying between them.

This chain joins TRBV5-1 and TRBJ2-1; 7 bases map to TRBD2. Per germline, CDR1 SGHRS and CDR2 YFSETQ. The CDR3 has 16 residues. V gave up 4 bases and J gave up 0 bases; unmatched junction bases: 7. CDR3 residues: CASSPSGGSSYNEQFF. The CDR3 nucleotides are TGCGCCAGCAGCCCCTCTGGCGGGAGCTCCTACAATGAGCAGTTCTTC.

At least ten counts were recorded for this clone. This chain links TRBV7-7 with TRBJ2-1; possibly TRBD1 for D (7 bases). The germline gives CDR1 SSHAT, CDR2 FNYEAQ (reference sequence). The CDR3 is made up of 16 amino acids. The ends were cut back, 4 bases at V and 1 base at J, with 14 bases in the middle. The CDR3 DNA is TGTGCCAGCAGCTCTTCGACAGGGACTTCCTACAATGAGCAGTTCTTC. This gives the protein CASSSSTGTSYNEQFF.

V is TRBV7-2 and J is TRBJ2-6, with no clear D. V was shortened by 2 bases and J by 0 bases, with 2 bases between the two germline ends. CDR3 size: 14 residues. Germline-derived CDR1 and CDR2 are SGHTA and FQGNSA. The CDR3 sequence: CASSLNSGANVLTF. The CDR3, as DNA: TGTGCCAGCAGCTTAAACTCTGGGGCCAACGTCCTGACTTTC.

The J gene is TRBJ2-3, the V gene TRBV29-1; maybe TRBD2 (6 bases). V was clipped by 3 bases and J by 0 bases, with 13 bases between them. Per the germline V gene, CDR1 is SQVTM and CDR2 is ANQGSEA. This CDR3 region has 15 residues. The CDR3 region has the DNA TGCAGCGTTGACAGGCTAGCGATTAGCACAGATACGCAGTATTTT. Its translation is CSVDRLAISTDTQYF.

The chain couples TRBV6-5 to TRBJ1-1; tentative D call: TRBD1 (6 bases). Trimming pared 1 base from V and 4 bases from J, leaving 13 bases between. There are 15 residues in the CDR3. Germline assignment: CDR1 MNHEY and CDR2 SVGAGI. The CDR3 DNA reads TGTGCCAGCAGTTACTTTTCGGGGGCGGGCACTGAAGCTTTCTTT. Protein product: CASSYFSGAGTEAFF.

This chain connects TRBV7-2 to TRBJ2-3; D not resolved. CDR1 and CDR2 (germline): SGHTA, FQGNSA. Deletions cut 5 bases from V and 2 bases from J, with 11 bases between. The CDR3 is made up of 14 amino acids. CDR3 protein: CASSTRVFTDTQYF. CDR3 bases: TGTGCCAGCAGCACAAGGGTTTTCACAGATACGCAGTATTTT.

The gene calls are TRBV19 and TRBJ2-3; D call uncertain. V was clipped by 9 bases and J by 0 bases, with 4 bases between them. Per the germline V gene, CDR1 is LNHDA and CDR2 is SQIVND (reference sequence). There are 11 residues in the CDR3. In DNA form, the CDR3 reads TGTGCCAGGCCAAGCACAGATACGCAGTATTTT. As protein: CARPSTDTQYF. Complete variable domain (other parts from reference TRBV19 and TRBJ2-3): DGGITQSPKYLFRKEGQNVTLSCEQNLNHDAMYWYRQDPGQGLRLIYYSQIVNDFQKGDIAEGYSVSREKKESFPLTVTSAQKNPTAFYLCARPSTDTQYFGPGTRLTVL.